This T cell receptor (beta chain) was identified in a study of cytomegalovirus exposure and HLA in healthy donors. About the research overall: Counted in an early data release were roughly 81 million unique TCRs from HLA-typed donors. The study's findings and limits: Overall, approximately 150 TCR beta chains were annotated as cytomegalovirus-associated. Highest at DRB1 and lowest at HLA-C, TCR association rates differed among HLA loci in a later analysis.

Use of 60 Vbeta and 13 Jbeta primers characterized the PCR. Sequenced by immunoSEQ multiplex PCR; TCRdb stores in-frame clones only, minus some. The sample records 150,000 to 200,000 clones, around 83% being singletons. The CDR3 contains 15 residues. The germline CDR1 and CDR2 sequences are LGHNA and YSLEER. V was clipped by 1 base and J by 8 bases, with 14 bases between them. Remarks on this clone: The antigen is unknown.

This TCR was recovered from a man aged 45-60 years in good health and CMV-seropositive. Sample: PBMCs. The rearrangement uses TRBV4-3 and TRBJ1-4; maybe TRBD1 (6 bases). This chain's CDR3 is CASSQGGGGGEKLFF. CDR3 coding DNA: TGCGCCAGCAGCCAAGGGGGAGGGGGTGGAGAAAAACTGTTTTTT.